A single sample gave rise to the 8 T cell receptor beta chains below, sequenced in a study of blood T cell repertoires in COVID-19. Sequenced by immunoSEQ multiplex PCR; TCRdb stores in-frame clones only, minus some. The sample lists 250,000 to 350,000 clones, 75% to 90% occurring once. The sequenced material came from peripheral blood. The receptors come from a middle-aged woman who had recovered from COVID-19.

The V call is TRBV4-1, the J call TRBJ1-2; 10 bases are shared with TRBD1. CDR1 MGHRA and CDR2 YSYEKL come from the germline V gene. Trimming cost V 1 base and J 0 bases; bases outside gene matches: 2. The CDR3 extends over 16 amino acids. In DNA, the CDR3 is TGCGCCAGCAGCCAAGTGGGACAGGGGTCTAACTATGGCTACACCTTC. This gives the protein CASSQVGQGSNYGYTF.

The chain employs TRBV29-1 and TRBJ2-7, with 11 bases lining up with TRBD2. Per the germline V gene, CDR1 is SQVTM and CDR2 is ANQGSEA. The CDR3 runs to 16 residues. Trimming at V came to 1 base and at J to 6 bases, leaving 11 bases not matched to a gene. The CDR3 nucleotides read TGCAGCGTTGAAGGCTGGGCTAGCGGGAGGACGGGCGAGCAGTACTTC. It translates to CSVEGWASGRTGEQYF.

This clone was seen only once. The V and J genes are TRBV19 and TRBJ2-5; a weak D match, TRBD2 (7 bases). The germline V gene has CDR1 LNHDA and CDR2 SQIVND (reference sequence). This CDR3 is 14 amino acids long. V shed 3 bases and J shed 5 bases, with 13 bases lying between them. CDR3 nucleotides: TGTGCCAGTAGTATTGGGGGGGCAGGGGAGACCCAGTACTTC. This sequence encodes CASSIGGAGETQYF.

This chain connects TRBV30 to TRBJ2-1; a possible D gene is TRBD2 (6 bases). The CDR3 is 13 residues long. CDR1 GTSNPN and CDR2 SVGIG come from the germline V gene (reference sequence). Trimming stripped 7 bases from V and 4 bases from J, with 14 bases between. For the CDR3, the DNA is TGTGCCTCGATACTAGCAGTTTACAATGAGCAGTTCTTC. It yields the protein CASILAVYNEQFF. The variable domain in full, with the rest retrieved from reference TRBV30 and TRBJ2-1, is SQTIHQWPATLVQPVGSPLSLECTVEGTSNPNLYWYRQAAGRGLQLLFYSVGIGQISSEVPQNLSASRPQDRQFILSSKKLLLSDSGFYLCASILAVYNEQFFGPGTRLTVL.

V and J are TRBV5-1 and TRBJ2-1; TRBD2 aligns across 12 bases. Germline values: CDR1 SGHRS, CDR2 YFSETQ. Trimming cost V 2 bases and J 5 bases; bases outside gene matches: 5. CDR3 length: 16 residues. CDR3 nucleotides: TGCGCCAGCAGCTTACCCCGACTAGCGGGGGACAATGAGCAGTTCTTC. Translation gives CASSLPRLAGDNEQFF. Supplemented by reference TRBV5-1 and TRBJ2-1, the full variable domain reads KAGVTQTPRYLIKTRGQQVTLSCSPISGHRSVSWYQQTPGQGLQFLFEYFSETQRNKGNFPGRFSGRQFSNSRSEMNVSTLELGDSALYLCASSLPRLAGDNEQFFGPGTRLTVL.

This sequence joins TRBV18 and TRBJ2-3; 7 bases agree with TRBD1. J was trimmed by 0 bases and V by 2 bases; bases with no gene match: 2. From germline, CDR1 is KGHSH and CDR2 LQKENI. The CDR3 totals 15 residues. CDR3 loop: CASSPKQGSTDTQYF. The DNA for the CDR3 is TGTGCCAGCTCACCAAAACAGGGGAGCACAGATACGCAGTATTTT.

This clone was seen just once. V usage is TRBV5-4 and J usage is TRBJ1-1, with TRBD1 matching 7 bases. Trimming removed 4 bases from V and 7 bases from J; junction bases left unmatched: 4. Germline V gene sequence: CDR1 SGHNT, CDR2 YYREEE (reference sequence). This CDR3 is 12 amino acids long. CDR3 nucleotides: TGTGCCAGCAGCCCTGGGACAGTTGAAGCTTTCTTT. Encoded protein: CASSPGTVEAFF.

This rearrangement joins TRBV28 to TRBJ1-4; D might be TRBD1 (5 bases). CDR1 MDHEN and CDR2 SYDVKM come from the germline V gene. V dropped 3 bases and J dropped 12 bases, with 11 bases sitting between them. The CDR3 length is 12 residues. The CDR3 sequence: CASSFLGEELFF. For the CDR3, the DNA is TGTGCCAGCAGTTTTTTGGGGGAGGAACTGTTTTTT.